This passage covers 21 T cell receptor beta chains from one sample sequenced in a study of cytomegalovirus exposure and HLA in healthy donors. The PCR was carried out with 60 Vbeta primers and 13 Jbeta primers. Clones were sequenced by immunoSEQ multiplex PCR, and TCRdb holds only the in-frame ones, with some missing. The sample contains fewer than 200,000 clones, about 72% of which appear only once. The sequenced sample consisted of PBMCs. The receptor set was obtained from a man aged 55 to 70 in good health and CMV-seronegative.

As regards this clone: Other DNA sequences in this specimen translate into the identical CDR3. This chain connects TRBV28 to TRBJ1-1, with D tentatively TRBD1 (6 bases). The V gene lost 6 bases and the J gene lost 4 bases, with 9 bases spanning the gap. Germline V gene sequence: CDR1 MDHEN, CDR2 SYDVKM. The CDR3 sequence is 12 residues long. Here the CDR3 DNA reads TGTGCCAGCAGCACAGGGCTCACTGAAGCTTTCTTT. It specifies CASSTGLTEAFF.

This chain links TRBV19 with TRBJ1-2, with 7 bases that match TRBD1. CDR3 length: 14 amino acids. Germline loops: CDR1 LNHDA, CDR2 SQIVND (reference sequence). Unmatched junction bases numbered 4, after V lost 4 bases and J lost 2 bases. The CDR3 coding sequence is TGTGCCAGTAGTAAGGGGACAGAGAACTATGGCTACACCTTC. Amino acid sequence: CASSKGTENYGYTF. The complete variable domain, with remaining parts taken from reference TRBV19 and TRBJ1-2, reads DGGITQSPKYLFRKEGQNVTLSCEQNLNHDAMYWYRQDPGQGLRLIYYSQIVNDFQKGDIAEGYSVSREKKESFPLTVTSAQKNPTAFYLCASSKGTENYGYTFGSGTRLTVV.

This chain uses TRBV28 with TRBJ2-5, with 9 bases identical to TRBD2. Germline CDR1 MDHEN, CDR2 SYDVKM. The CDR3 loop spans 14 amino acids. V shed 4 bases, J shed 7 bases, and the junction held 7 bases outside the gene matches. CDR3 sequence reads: CASSSGAGGGTQYF. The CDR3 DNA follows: TGTGCCAGCAGTTCTGGAGCGGGAGGAGGGACCCAGTACTTC. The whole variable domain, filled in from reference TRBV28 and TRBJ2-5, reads DVKVTQSSRYLVKRTGEKVFLECVQDMDHENMFWYRQDPGLGLRLIYFSYDVKMKEKGDIPEGYSVSREKKERFSLILESASTNQTSMYLCASSSGAGGGTQYFGPGTRLLVL.

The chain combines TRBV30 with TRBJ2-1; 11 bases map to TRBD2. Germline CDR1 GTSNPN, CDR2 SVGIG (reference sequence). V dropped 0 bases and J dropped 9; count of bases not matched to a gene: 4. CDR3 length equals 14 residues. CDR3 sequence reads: CAWSVLAGGGEQFF. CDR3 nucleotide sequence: TGTGCCTGGAGTGTGCTAGCGGGAGGAGGTGAGCAGTTCTTC.

The CDR3 DNA is TGTGCCTGGGAGACCAGGAATCAGCCCCAGCATTTT. It translates to CAWETRNQPQHF. V and J are TRBV30 and TRBJ1-5, with D unclear. The germline CDR1 and CDR2 sequences are GTSNPN and SVGIG (reference sequence). The CDR3 is made up of 12 amino acids. Trimming took off 5 bases at V and 4 bases at J, with 9 bases between the two ends.

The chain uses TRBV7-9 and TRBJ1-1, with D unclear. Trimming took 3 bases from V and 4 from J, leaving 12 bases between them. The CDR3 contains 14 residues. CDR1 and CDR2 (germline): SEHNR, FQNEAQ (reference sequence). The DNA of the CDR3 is TGTGCCAGCAGCTTTTTCTCCGCGGGCACTGAAGCTTTCTTT. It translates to CASSFFSAGTEAFF.

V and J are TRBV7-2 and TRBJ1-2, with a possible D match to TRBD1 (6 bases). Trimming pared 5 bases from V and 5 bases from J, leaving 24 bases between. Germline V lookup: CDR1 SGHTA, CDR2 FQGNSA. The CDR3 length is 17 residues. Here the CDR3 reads CASSLLQGLSTFYGYTF. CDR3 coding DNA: TGTGCCAGCAGCCTCCTACAGGGTCTTTCCACCTTTTATGGCTACACCTTC.

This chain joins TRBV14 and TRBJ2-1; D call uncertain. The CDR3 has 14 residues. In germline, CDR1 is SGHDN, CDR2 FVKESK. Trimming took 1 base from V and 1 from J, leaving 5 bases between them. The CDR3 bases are TGTGCCAGCAGCCAAGCCCAGTCCTACAATGAGCAGTTCTTC. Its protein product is CASSQAQSYNEQFF.

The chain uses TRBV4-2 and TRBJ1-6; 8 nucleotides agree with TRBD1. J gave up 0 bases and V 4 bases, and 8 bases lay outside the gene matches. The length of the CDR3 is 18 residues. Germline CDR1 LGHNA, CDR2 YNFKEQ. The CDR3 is CASSLSDRGSSYNSPLHF. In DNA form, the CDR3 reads TGTGCCAGCAGCCTTTCTGACAGGGGCAGCTCCTATAATTCACCCCTCCACTTT.

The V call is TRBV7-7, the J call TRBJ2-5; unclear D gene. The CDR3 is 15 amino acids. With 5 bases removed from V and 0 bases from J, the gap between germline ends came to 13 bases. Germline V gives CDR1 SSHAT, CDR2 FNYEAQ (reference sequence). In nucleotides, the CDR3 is TGTGCCAGCAGCCCCGACGTGGGCAACCAAGAGACCCAGTACTTC. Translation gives CASSPDVGNQETQYF.

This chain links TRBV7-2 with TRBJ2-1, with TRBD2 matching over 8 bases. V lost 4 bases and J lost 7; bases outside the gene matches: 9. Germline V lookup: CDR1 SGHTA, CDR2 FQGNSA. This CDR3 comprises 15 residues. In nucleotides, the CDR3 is TGTGCCAGCAGCTCCCAACCCGGGACTAGAAATGAGCAGTTCTTC. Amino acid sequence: CASSSQPGTRNEQFF.

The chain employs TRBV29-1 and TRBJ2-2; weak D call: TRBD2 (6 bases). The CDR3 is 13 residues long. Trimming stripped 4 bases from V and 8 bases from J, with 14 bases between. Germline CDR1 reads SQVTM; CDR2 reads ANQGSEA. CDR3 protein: CSVVGAAGGELFF. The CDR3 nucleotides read TGCAGCGTTGTAGGAGCCGCGGGGGGGGAGCTGTTTTTT.

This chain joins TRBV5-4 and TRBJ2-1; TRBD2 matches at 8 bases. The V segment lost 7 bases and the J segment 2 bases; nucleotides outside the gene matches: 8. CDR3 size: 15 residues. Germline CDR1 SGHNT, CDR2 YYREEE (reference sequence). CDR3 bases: TGTGCCAGCGCCGCGGGGGGCGGCCCCTACAATGAGCAGTTCTTC. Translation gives CASAAGGGPYNEQFF.

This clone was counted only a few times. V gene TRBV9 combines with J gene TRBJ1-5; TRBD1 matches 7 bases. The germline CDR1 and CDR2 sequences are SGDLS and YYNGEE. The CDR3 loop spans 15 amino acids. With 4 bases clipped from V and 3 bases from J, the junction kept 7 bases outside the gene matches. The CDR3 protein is CASSPEGAFNQPQHF. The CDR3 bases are TGTGCCAGCAGCCCGGAGGGGGCCTTCAATCAGCCCCAGCATTTT.

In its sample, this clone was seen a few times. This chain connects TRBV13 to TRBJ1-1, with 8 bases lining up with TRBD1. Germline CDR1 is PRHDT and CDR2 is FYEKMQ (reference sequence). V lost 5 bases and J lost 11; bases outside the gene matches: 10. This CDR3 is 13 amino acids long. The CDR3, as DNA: TGTGCCAGCAGCCACGACAGGGGCAGTGGCGCTTTCTTT. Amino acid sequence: CASSHDRGSGAFF.

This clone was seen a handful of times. The CDR3 DNA is TGCGCCAGCAGCCAAGACCCTACAGGAGCGAACACCGGGGAGCTGTTTTTT. This translates into CASSQDPTGANTGELFF. The chain combines TRBV4-3 with TRBJ2-2, with a weak D call TRBD1 (5 bases). This CDR3 region has 17 residues. In germline, CDR1 is LGHNA, CDR2 YSLEER. Trimming shortened V by 0 bases and J by 0 bases, and 11 bases separated the two germline ends.

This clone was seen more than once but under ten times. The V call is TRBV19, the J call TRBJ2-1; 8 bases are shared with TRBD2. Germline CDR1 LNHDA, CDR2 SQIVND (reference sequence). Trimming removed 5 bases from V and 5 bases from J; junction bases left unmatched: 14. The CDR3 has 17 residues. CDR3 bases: TGTGCCAGTAGTGCCCCTCGAGGGCGGGGGGCAAACAATGAGCAGTTCTTC. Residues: CASSAPRGRGANNEQFF.

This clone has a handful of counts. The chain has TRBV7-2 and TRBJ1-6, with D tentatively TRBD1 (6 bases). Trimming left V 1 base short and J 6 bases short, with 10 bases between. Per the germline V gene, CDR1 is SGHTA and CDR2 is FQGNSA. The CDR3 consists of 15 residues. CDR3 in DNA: TGTGCCAGCAGCTTAGTTGCAGGGGTTAATTCACCCCTCCACTTT. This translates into CASSLVAGVNSPLHF.

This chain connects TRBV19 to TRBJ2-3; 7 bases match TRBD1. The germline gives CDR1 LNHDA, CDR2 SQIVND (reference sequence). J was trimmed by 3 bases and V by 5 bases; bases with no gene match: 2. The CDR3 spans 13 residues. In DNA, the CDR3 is TGTGCCAGTAGTGCACAGGGGACAGATACGCAGTATTTT. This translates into CASSAQGTDTQYF.

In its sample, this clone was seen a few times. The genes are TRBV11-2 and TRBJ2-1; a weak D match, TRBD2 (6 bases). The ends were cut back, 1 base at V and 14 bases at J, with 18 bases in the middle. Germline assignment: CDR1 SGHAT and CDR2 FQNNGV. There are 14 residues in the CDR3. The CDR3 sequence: CASSLAAWGEREFF. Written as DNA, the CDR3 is TGTGCCAGCAGCTTAGCCGCCTGGGGGGAGCGGGAGTTCTTC.

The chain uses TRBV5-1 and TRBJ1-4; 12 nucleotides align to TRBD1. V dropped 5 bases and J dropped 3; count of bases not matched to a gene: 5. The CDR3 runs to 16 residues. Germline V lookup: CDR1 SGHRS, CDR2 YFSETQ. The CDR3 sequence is CASSSGTGGPNEKLFF. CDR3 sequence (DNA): TGCGCCAGCAGTTCCGGGACAGGGGGCCCTAATGAAAAACTGTTTTTT.